The 12 T cell receptor beta chains given below trace back to one sample, sequenced in a study of blood T cell repertoires in COVID-19. Sequencing used immunoSEQ multiplex PCR; TCRdb keeps in-frame clones, though not all of them. The repertoire holds approximately 240,000 clones, over 75% seen once, with about 2.1% in the top ten. What was sequenced was peripheral blood. The origin of the receptors is a woman in her thirties or forties who had recovered from COVID-19.

This chain links TRBV5-1 with TRBJ2-1, with D possibly being TRBD1 (6 bases). Per the germline V gene, CDR1 is SGHRS and CDR2 is YFSETQ. The CDR3 length is 14 residues. V was pared by 6 bases and J by 2 bases, with 12 bases between. CDR3 nucleotide sequence: TGCGCCAGCACCGCCGGGACAACCTACAATGAGCAGTTCTTC. It specifies CASTAGTTYNEQFF. Full variable domain (remainder filled in from reference TRBV5-1 and TRBJ2-1): KAGVTQTPRYLIKTRGQQVTLSCSPISGHRSVSWYQQTPGQGLQFLFEYFSETQRNKGNFPGRFSGRQFSNSRSEMNVSTLELGDSALYLCASTAGTTYNEQFFGPGTRLTVL.

The genes are TRBV5-6 and TRBJ1-5, with 7 bases fitting TRBD1. CDR1 and CDR2 (germline): SGHDT, YYEEEE. J gave up 5 bases and V 2 bases, and 7 bases lay outside the gene matches. This CDR3 contains 15 residues. CDR3 sequence reads: CASSLGGLGDQPQHF. The CDR3 bases are TGTGCCAGCAGCTTAGGGGGCCTGGGCGATCAGCCCCAGCATTTT.

The chain uses TRBV6-5 and TRBJ2-5; 7 bases fit TRBD1. This CDR3 has 15 residues. Germline V gene lookup returns CDR1 MNHEY and CDR2 SVGAGI. Unmatched junction bases numbered 8, after V lost 5 bases and J lost 2 bases. In nucleotides, the CDR3 is TGTGCCAGCAGTCCTCTGAGGGGGCGGCAAGAGACCCAGTACTTC. This encodes CASSPLRGRQETQYF.

CDR3 coding DNA: TGCGCCAGCAGCTTGGATGGTCCGGGAACGGGTCAGCCCCAGCATTTT. Its translation is CASSLDGPGTGQPQHF. The chain employs TRBV5-1 and TRBJ1-5; D gene uncertain. The V end was cut by 0 bases, the J end by 6 bases, with 16 bases between. The CDR3 spans 16 residues. Per germline, CDR1 SGHRS and CDR2 YFSETQ.

The V call is TRBV18, the J call TRBJ2-2; D gene uncertain. CDR1 is KGHSH, CDR2 LQKENI, per germline. The CDR3 extends over 12 amino acids. Trimming removed 2 bases from V and 6 bases from J, with 4 bases in between. CDR3 nucleotides: TGTGCCAGCTCACCAACGGCCGGGGAGCTGTTTTTT. This codes for CASSPTAGELFF. The whole variable domain, remainder taken from reference TRBV18 and TRBJ2-2, is NAGVMQNPRHLVRRRGQEARLRCSPMKGHSHVYWYRQLPEEGLKFMVYLQKENIIDESGMPKERFSAEFPKEGPSILRIQQVVRGDSAAYFCASSPTAGELFFGEGSRLTVL.

The chain is built from TRBV6-6 and TRBJ1-4; 8 bases map to TRBD1. From germline, CDR1 is MNHNY and CDR2 SVGAGI (reference sequence). V lost 5 bases, J lost 6 bases, and 8 bases stayed unmatched. The CDR3 has 15 residues. CDR3 residues: CASSLGQGGYEKLFF. CDR3 in DNA: TGTGCCAGCAGTCTTGGACAGGGAGGGTATGAAAAACTGTTTTTT.

The rearrangement joins TRBV11-3 to TRBJ1-3; perhaps TRBD1 as D (5 bases). Germline lookup yields CDR1 SGHNT and CDR2 YENEEA. CDR3 length equals 17 residues. Trimming shortened V by 3 bases and J by 0 bases, and 15 bases separated the two germline ends. The CDR3 here is CASSFTGKPSSGNTIYF. The CDR3 DNA reads TGTGCCAGCAGCTTTACAGGAAAACCGTCCTCTGGAAACACCATATATTTT.

This chain uses TRBV14 with TRBJ2-1, with D uncertain. This CDR3 region has 14 residues. Trimming pared 1 base from V and 8 bases from J, leaving 12 bases between. From germline, CDR1 is SGHDN and CDR2 FVKESK. For the CDR3, the DNA is TGTGCCAGCAGCCAAGGCACCAGGCCCTATGAGCAGTTCTTC. Translating it yields CASSQGTRPYEQFF. Based on the CDR3 plus reference TRBV14 and TRBJ2-1, the full variable domain is EAGVTQFPSHSVIEKGQTVTLRCDPISGHDNLYWYRRVMGKEIKFLLHFVKESKQDESGMPNNRFLAERTGGTYSTLKVQPAELEDSGVYFCASSQGTRPYEQFFGPGTRLTVL.

This chain uses TRBV2 with TRBJ2-7; a weak D match, TRBD1 (6 bases). The germline CDR1 and CDR2 sequences are SNHLY and FYNNEI. Trimming cost V 6 bases and J 1 base, with 22 bases left between them. The length of the CDR3 is 17 residues. The CDR3, as DNA: TGTGCCAGCAGGAGCCCCCGGGCCAGGGGTCGGTCCTACGAGCAGTACTTC. Translated, it gives CASRSPRARGRSYEQYF.

The chain is built from TRBV4-3 and TRBJ2-3, with D possibly TRBD2 on 6 matching bases. V was shortened by 0 bases and J by 4 bases, with 14 bases between the two germline ends. The V gene's germline CDR1 is LGHNA and CDR2 YSLEER. CDR3 length: 16 amino acids. In DNA form, the CDR3 reads TGCGCCAGCAGCCAAGATAAGGGCGCGGGACCAGATACGCAGTATTTT. It yields the protein CASSQDKGAGPDTQYF.

This rearrangement joins TRBV24-1 to TRBJ2-5; 10 nucleotides align to TRBD2. In germline, CDR1 is KGHDR, CDR2 SFDVKD. J lost 5 bases, V lost 3 bases, and 5 bases had no gene match. The CDR3 consists of 15 residues. The CDR3 sequence: CATSDGSGGVETQYF. CDR3 nucleotides: TGTGCCACCAGTGATGGGAGCGGGGGGGTGGAGACCCAGTACTTC.

This chain uses TRBV5-1 with TRBJ1-4, with D perhaps TRBD1 (6 bases). The CDR3 runs 16 residues. CDR1 is SGHRS, CDR2 YFSETQ, per germline. Trimming removed 2 bases at V and 3 bases at J, with 14 bases between. Here the CDR3 reads CASSFFWTDPNEKLFF. The CDR3 DNA follows: TGCGCCAGCAGCTTCTTCTGGACAGATCCTAATGAAAAACTGTTTTTT.